This T cell receptor beta chain was obtained from a study of vaccination effects on CD4 cells after COVID-19. As to this clone: Its antigen is currently unknown.

Clones were read by immunoSEQ multiplex PCR, and TCRdb kept only the in-frame ones, dropping some. The sample shows just under 65,000 clones, approximately 71% of them seen only once. Sequencing followed a ViraFEST assay step that expanded antigen-specific CD4+ T cells with viral peptide pools. CD4+ T cells were isolated after around 9 days of culture. Vaccine recipients lacked prior SARS-CoV-2 infection and had negative nucleocapsid antibodies. Wells containing 1.5 million to 2.5 million PBMC each were cultured with roughly 10 IU/ml IL-2 and about 9.7 ug/ml peptides. V lost 0 bases, J lost 2 bases, and 6 bases lay in between. The CDR3 covers 14 residues. Per germline, CDR1 MNHEY and CDR2 SMNVEV (reference sequence).

Source: CD4+ T cells from PBMCs cultured with HCoV-OC43 spike peptides, taken before COVID-19 vaccination. Subset specified: HCoV-OC43 spike overlapping peptide pool stimulation. The V and J genes are TRBV27 and TRBJ2-3; D is unclear. The TCR sequence derives from a human donor who received a COVID-19 vaccine. This CDR3 reads CASSLSRPTDTQYF. CDR3 sequence (DNA): TGTGCCAGCAGTTTATCGAGACCCACAGATACGCAGTATTTT.